Listed here are 29 T cell receptor beta chains from one sample, sequenced in a study of OX40 agonist ivuxolimab in advanced cancers. The data were produced by immunoSEQ multiplex PCR, yet TCRdb's version contains in-frame clones alone and is incomplete. The sample yields tens of thousands of clones, 75% to 85% seen once. The input for sequencing was CD4+ or CD8+ T cells sorted from blood, taken in a trial of the OX40 agonist ivuxolimab. Every receptor here comes from an adult with an advanced solid tumor such as melanoma, head and neck, liver or kidney cancer.

The J gene is TRBJ1-1, the V gene TRBV28; D gene uncertain. This CDR3 spans 15 amino acids. Trimming took off 3 bases at V and 0 bases at J, with 11 bases between the two ends. Germline V gives CDR1 MDHEN, CDR2 SYDVKM. The CDR3 nucleotides read TGTGCCAGCAGTTTCCGGACCATCATGAACACTGAAGCTTTCTTT. Translating gives CASSFRTIMNTEAFF.

The chain combines TRBV7-8 with TRBJ2-1; the D gene is possibly TRBD1 (7 bases). The V end was cut by 5 bases, the J end by 2 bases, with 13 bases between. Germline values: CDR1 SGHVS, CDR2 FQNEAQ. This CDR3 has 15 amino acids. The CDR3 DNA is TGTGCCAGCAGCCCGTGGAGGGGGCCCTACAATGAGCAGTTCTTC. This codes for CASSPWRGPYNEQFF.

This chain links TRBV19 with TRBJ1-4; no clear D. This CDR3 has 17 amino acids. The germline V gene has CDR1 LNHDA and CDR2 SQIVND (reference sequence). V lost 6 bases and J 6 bases, leaving 23 bases between the germline ends. The CDR3 spells CASRESPPPKDDEKLFF. CDR3 DNA sequence: TGTGCCAGTAGAGAGTCTCCCCCACCAAAAGATGATGAAAAACTGTTTTTT.

The V call is TRBV6-8, the J call TRBJ1-6; D is uncertain. Germline CDR1 and CDR2: MNHGY and SAAAGT. V was trimmed by 9 bases and J by 14 bases, leaving 11 bases between them. The CDR3 is made up of 10 amino acids. DNA of the CDR3: TGTGCCAGATATCAAGTCGCCCTCCACTTT. Protein product: CARYQVALHF.

V is TRBV6-5 and J is TRBJ2-7, with 9 positions matching TRBD1. V lost 2 bases and J lost 5; bases outside the gene matches: 7. CDR3 size: 15 residues. The germline CDR1 and CDR2 sequences are MNHEY and SVGAGI. The CDR3 loop reads CASSYTRTGADEQYF. CDR3 sequence (DNA): TGTGCCAGCAGTTACACGCGGACAGGGGCTGACGAGCAGTACTTC.

This chain uses TRBV4-3 with TRBJ1-1; D is undetermined. V shed 0 bases and J shed 1 base, with 6 bases lying between them. The CDR3 covers 14 residues. Germline assignment: CDR1 LGHNA and CDR2 YSLEER. This chain's CDR3 is CASSQDRKNTEAFF. In nucleotides, the CDR3 is TGCGCCAGCAGCCAAGATCGTAAGAACACTGAAGCTTTCTTT.

The genes are TRBV28 and TRBJ2-7, with TRBD2 matching 8 bases. Germline loops: CDR1 MDHEN, CDR2 SYDVKM. V shed 7 bases, J shed 2 bases, and the junction held 4 bases outside the gene matches. The CDR3 sequence is 13 residues long. Written as DNA, the CDR3 is TGTGCCAGCACCCCGGGACTAGCCTACGAGCAGTACTTC. It translates to CASTPGLAYEQYF.

Here the CDR3 reads CASTDLQNYGYTF. The CDR3 region has the DNA TGTGCCAGCACAGACTTACAGAACTATGGCTACACCTTC. This chain uses TRBV2 with TRBJ1-2, with no clear D. This CDR3 is 13 amino acids long. V was shortened by 7 bases and J by 2 bases, with 11 bases between the two germline ends. CDR1 SNHLY and CDR2 FYNNEI come from the germline V gene. The variable domain in full, completed from reference TRBV2 and TRBJ1-2, reads EPEVTQTPSHQVTQMGQEVILRCVPISNHLYFYWYRQILGQKVEFLVSFYNNEISEKSEIFDDQFSVERPDGSNFTLKIRSTKLEDSAMYFCASTDLQNYGYTFGSGTRLTVV.

This clone showed up just a few times. J is TRBJ2-6 and V is TRBV6-1; maybe TRBD1 (6 bases). The V gene lost 1 base and the J gene lost 1 base, with 8 bases spanning the gap. Germline assignment: CDR1 MNHNS and CDR2 SASEGT. The CDR3 spans 16 residues. The CDR3 sequence is CASSEEQGSGANVLTF. The CDR3, as DNA: TGTGCCAGCAGTGAAGAACAGGGTTCTGGGGCCAACGTCCTGACTTTC.

This chain connects TRBV27 to TRBJ2-7; D perhaps matches TRBD2 (6 bases). The V and J ends lost 1 base and 3 bases respectively, with 10 bases between them. The germline V gene encodes CDR1 MNHEY and CDR2 SMNVEV (reference sequence). The CDR3 extends over 14 amino acids. The CDR3 here is CASSLYIGGYEQYF. The DNA for the CDR3 is TGTGCCAGCAGTTTATATATCGGGGGCTACGAGCAGTACTTC.

The V gene is TRBV19, the J gene TRBJ2-1, with TRBD2 matching over 7 bases. The germline V gene has CDR1 LNHDA and CDR2 SQIVND (reference sequence). The CDR3 consists of 17 residues. Losses at the gene ends were 4 bases for V and 3 bases for J; bases not matched to a gene: 12. CDR3 loop: CASSTTSRDYLYNEQFF. In DNA, the CDR3 is TGTGCCAGTAGTACCACCTCTAGGGACTATCTCTACAATGAGCAGTTCTTC. The entire variable domain, with the rest obtained from reference TRBV19 and TRBJ2-1, is as follows: DGGITQSPKYLFRKEGQNVTLSCEQNLNHDAMYWYRQDPGQGLRLIYYSQIVNDFQKGDIAEGYSVSREKKESFPLTVTSAQKNPTAFYLCASSTTSRDYLYNEQFFGPGTRLTVL.

This clone was picked up a small number of times. The V gene is TRBV28, the J gene TRBJ2-3, with D tentatively TRBD2 (6 bases). Per germline, CDR1 MDHEN and CDR2 SYDVKM. The CDR3 totals 21 residues. V lost 5 bases and J lost 0, with 30 bases in between. CDR3 DNA: TGTGCCAGCAGTCCCCCTCCGACTAGTATCGGAGTAATTGGTAGCACAGATACGCAGTATTTT. Translation: CASSPPPTSIGVIGSTDTQYF.

The chain has TRBV7-3 and TRBJ2-6, with 7 nucleotides matching TRBD1. V gave up 4 bases and J gave up 2 bases; unmatched junction bases: 2. The length of the CDR3 is 15 residues. CDR1 is SGHTA, CDR2 FQGTGA, per germline. As DNA, the CDR3 is TGTGCCAGCAGCTCAGGGGGAACTGGGGCCAACGTCCTGACTTTC. This sequence encodes CASSSGGTGANVLTF.

This clone is medium-sized (0.01 to 0.1%) by share. The same CDR3 arises from other DNA sequences in this sample as well. This rearrangement joins TRBV15 to TRBJ1-2; TRBD1 might be the D (6 bases). V lost 0 bases, J lost 6 bases, and 8 bases lay in between. This CDR3 is 13 amino acids long. Germline CDR1 and CDR2: LNHNV and YYDKDF (reference sequence). DNA for the CDR3: TGTGCCACCAGCAGAGAGGAGGGGGATGGCTACACCTTC. Translating gives CATSREEGDGYTF.

This rearrangement joins TRBV28 to TRBJ2-3; TRBD2 matches 11 bases. There are 18 residues in the CDR3. V gave up 6 bases and J gave up 1 base; unmatched junction bases: 12. Germline V gene data show CDR1 as MDHEN and CDR2 as SYDVKM. CDR3 loop: CASSWTALAGGGTDTQYF. CDR3 bases: TGTGCCAGCAGCTGGACAGCCCTAGCGGGAGGAGGCACAGATACGCAGTATTTT.

CDR3 in amino acids: CASSLVPPGSYNEQFF. In DNA form, the CDR3 reads TGTGCCAGCAGCTTGGTACCTCCGGGATCTTACAATGAGCAGTTCTTC. This sequence joins TRBV5-5 and TRBJ2-1, with a tentative D call TRBD2 (5 bases). Trimming left V 0 bases short and J 4 bases short, with 14 bases between. The CDR3 is 16 residues long. The germline V gene encodes CDR1 SGHKS and CDR2 YYEKEE (reference sequence).

This chain connects TRBV4-2 to TRBJ2-7; 10 bases fit TRBD2. Germline CDR1 is LGHNA and CDR2 is YNFKEQ. This CDR3 has 14 amino acids. V shed 2 bases, J shed 3 bases, and the junction held 1 base outside the gene matches. The CDR3 nucleotides are TGTGCCAGCAGCCAATCTAGCGGGGGCTACGAGCAGTACTTC. Residues: CASSQSSGGYEQYF.

Notes on this clone: This same CDR3 is encoded by further DNA sequences in the sample. The rearrangement joins TRBV19 to TRBJ1-1; D not resolved. The CDR3 covers 12 residues. Germline V lookup: CDR1 LNHDA, CDR2 SQIVND (reference sequence). V was pared by 3 bases and J by 2 bases, with 4 bases between. In DNA form, the CDR3 reads TGTGCCAGTAGTATCGGAAACACTGAAGCTTTCTTT. Its protein product is CASSIGNTEAFF.

The rearrangement links TRBV25-1 to TRBJ1-1, with D uncertain. The V end lost 5 bases, the J end lost 4 bases, and 8 bases lay between the germline ends. The CDR3 covers 12 residues. CDR1 MGHDK and CDR2 SYGVNS come from the germline V gene. CDR3 in DNA: TGTGCCAGCAGTCCGACGGGCACTGAAGCTTTCTTT. Amino acid sequence: CASSPTGTEAFF.

This clone was seen only once. The chain couples TRBV7-9 to TRBJ2-7; 8 bases line up with TRBD1. CDR3 size: 13 residues. The trim removed 5 bases at V and 5 bases at J, leaving 5 bases unmatched. CDR1 SEHNR and CDR2 FQNEAQ come from the germline V gene (reference sequence). The CDR3 here is CASSTGQGHEQYF. The CDR3 DNA is TGTGCCAGCAGCACTGGACAGGGACACGAGCAGTACTTC.

The V gene is TRBV19, the J gene TRBJ2-3; 8 bases are a match to TRBD1. This CDR3 region has 12 residues. The V gene's germline CDR1 is LNHDA and CDR2 SQIVND (reference sequence). V shed 2 bases, J shed 11 bases, and the junction held 3 bases outside the gene matches. CDR3 sequence reads: CASSITDREQYF. As DNA, the CDR3 is TGTGCCAGTAGTATAACGGACAGGGAGCAGTATTTT.

The chain carries TRBV9 and TRBJ1-3; weak D call: TRBD1 (5 bases). Germline values: CDR1 SGDLS, CDR2 YYNGEE. V shed 3 bases and J shed 0 bases, with 10 bases lying between them. The CDR3 is made up of 15 amino acids. The CDR3 loop reads CASSEDRFSGNTIYF. The DNA of the CDR3 is TGTGCCAGCAGCGAAGACAGATTCTCTGGAAACACCATATATTTT.

V gene TRBV5-1 combines with J gene TRBJ2-1, with TRBD2 identical over 10 bases. J lost 4 bases, V lost 8 bases, and 6 bases had no gene match. The CDR3 spans 14 residues. Germline loops: CDR1 SGHRS, CDR2 YFSETQ. CDR3 coding DNA: TGCGCCAGTACCTTTAGCGGGGGGTACAATGAGCAGTTCTTC. Protein product: CASTFSGGYNEQFF.

This clone is categorized as medium-sized. The rearrangement joins TRBV7-9 to TRBJ2-3; a weak D match, TRBD2 (5 bases). The CDR3 is 13 amino acids. The germline CDR1 and CDR2 sequences are SEHNR and FQNEAQ (reference sequence). The V and J ends lost 5 bases and 4 bases respectively, with 10 bases between them. The CDR3 DNA follows: TGTGCCAGCAGCGTCGGGGTCGCAGATACGCAGTATTTT. Protein: CASSVGVADTQYF.

The genes are TRBV7-3 and TRBJ2-2; 7 bases match TRBD1. J lost 9 bases, V lost 5 bases, and 6 bases had no gene match. Germline V CDR1 and CDR2: SGHTA, FQGTGA. This CDR3 comprises 13 residues. This chain's CDR3 is CASSQQGMRELFF. CDR3 nucleotide sequence: TGTGCCAGCAGCCAACAGGGGATGCGGGAGCTGTTTTTT.

As regards this clone: One end of the junction varies from germline; a read error may be responsible. This specimen includes other DNA sequences encoding the same CDR3. The CDR3, as DNA: TGTGCCAGCAGTTTAGACGAGTTCAATGGACAGTACTTC. Translating gives CASSLDEFNGQYF. The chain links TRBV7-9 to TRBJ2-7; D gene uncertain. CDR3 length: 13 residues. Germline CDR1 and CDR2: SEHNR and FQNEAQ (reference sequence).

The V call is TRBV5-4, the J call TRBJ2-5; D might be TRBD1 (6 bases). Germline V CDR1 and CDR2: SGHNT, YYREEE (reference sequence). V was pared by 2 bases and J by 3 bases, with 8 bases between. This CDR3 is built from 13 residues. The CDR3 bases are TGTGCCAGCAGCTTTCGGACAGAAGAGACCCAGTACTTC. This codes for CASSFRTEETQYF.

The chain is built from TRBV28 and TRBJ2-7; D is perhaps TRBD1 (5 bases). V was cut by 3 bases and J by 3 bases, with 15 bases left in between. Per the germline V gene, CDR1 is MDHEN and CDR2 is SYDVKM. The CDR3 loop spans 15 amino acids. In DNA form, the CDR3 reads TGTGCCAGCAGTTTCTATTCCTTGCAGGGCTACGAGCAGTACTTC. Its translation: CASSFYSLQGYEQYF. The entire variable domain, with the rest obtained from reference TRBV28 and TRBJ2-7, is as follows: DVKVTQSSRYLVKRTGEKVFLECVQDMDHENMFWYRQDPGLGLRLIYFSYDVKMKEKGDIPEGYSVSREKKERFSLILESASTNQTSMYLCASSFYSLQGYEQYFGPGTRLTVT.

The chain recombines TRBV6-1 with TRBJ1-1; no clear D gene. V dropped 5 bases and J dropped 0 bases, with 7 bases sitting between them. CDR1 MNHNS and CDR2 SASEGT come from the germline V gene. This CDR3 comprises 13 residues. CDR3 amino acids: CASSIQVNTEAFF. The DNA for the CDR3 is TGTGCCAGCAGTATCCAGGTGAACACTGAAGCTTTCTTT.